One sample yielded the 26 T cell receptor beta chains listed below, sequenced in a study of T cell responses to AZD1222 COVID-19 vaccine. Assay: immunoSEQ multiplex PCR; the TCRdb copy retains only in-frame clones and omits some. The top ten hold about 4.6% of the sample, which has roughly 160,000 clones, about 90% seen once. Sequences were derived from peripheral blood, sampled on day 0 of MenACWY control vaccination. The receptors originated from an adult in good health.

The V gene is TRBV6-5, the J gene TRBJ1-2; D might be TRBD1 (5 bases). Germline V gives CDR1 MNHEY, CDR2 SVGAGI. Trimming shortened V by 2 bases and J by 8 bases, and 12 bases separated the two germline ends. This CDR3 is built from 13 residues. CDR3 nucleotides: TGTGCCAGCAGTTACGGAGGGACGATAGGCTACACCTTC. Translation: CASSYGGTIGYTF.

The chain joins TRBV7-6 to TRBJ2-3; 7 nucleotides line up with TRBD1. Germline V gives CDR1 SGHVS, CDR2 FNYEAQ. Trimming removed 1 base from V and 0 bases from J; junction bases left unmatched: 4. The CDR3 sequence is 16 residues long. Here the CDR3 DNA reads TGTGCCAGCAGCTTAGATAGGGGGCTTAGCACAGATACGCAGTATTTT. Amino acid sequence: CASSLDRGLSTDTQYF. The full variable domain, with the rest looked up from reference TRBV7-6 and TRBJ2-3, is GAGVSQSPRYKVTKRGQDVALRCDPISGHVSLYWYRQALGQGPEFLTYFNYEAQQDKSGLPNDRFSAERPEGSISTLTIQRTEQRDSAMYRCASSLDRGLSTDTQYFGPGTRLTVL.

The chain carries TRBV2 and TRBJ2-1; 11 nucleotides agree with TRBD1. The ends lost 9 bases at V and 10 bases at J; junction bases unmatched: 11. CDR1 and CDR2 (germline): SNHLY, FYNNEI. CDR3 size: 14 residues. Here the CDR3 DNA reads TGTGCCAGTGAGCGGGACAGGGGGTTGGGCGAGCAGTTCTTC. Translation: CASERDRGLGEQFF.

The chain's CDR3 is CASRNSGAYNEQFF. The CDR3 region has the DNA TGTGCCAGCAGAAACAGCGGGGCCTACAATGAGCAGTTCTTC. This rearrangement joins TRBV7-8 to TRBJ2-1; 7 positions match TRBD2. Germline trimming cut 6 bases from V and 2 bases from J; bases unmatched to any gene: 4. Germline loops: CDR1 SGHVS, CDR2 FQNEAQ. The CDR3 has 14 residues. Using reference TRBV7-8 and TRBJ2-1 for the parts outside the CDR3, the full variable domain is GAGVSQSPRYKVAKRGQDVALRCDPISGHVSLFWYQQALGQGPEFLTYFQNEAQLDKSGLPSDRFFAERPEGSVSTLKIQRTQQEDSAVYLCASRNSGAYNEQFFGPGTRLTVL.

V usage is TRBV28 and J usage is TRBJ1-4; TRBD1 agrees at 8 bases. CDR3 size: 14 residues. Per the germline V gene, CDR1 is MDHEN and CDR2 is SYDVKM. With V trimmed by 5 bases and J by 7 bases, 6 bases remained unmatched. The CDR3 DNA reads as TGTGCCAGCAGTATCCAGGGGGCGGGTGAAAAACTGTTTTTT. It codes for CASSIQGAGEKLFF.

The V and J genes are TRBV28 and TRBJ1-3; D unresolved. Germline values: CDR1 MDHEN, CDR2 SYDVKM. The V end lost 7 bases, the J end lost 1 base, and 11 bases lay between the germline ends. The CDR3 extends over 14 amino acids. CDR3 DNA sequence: TGTGCCAGCATTAACACGGGTTCTGGAAACACCATATATTTT. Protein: CASINTGSGNTIYF.

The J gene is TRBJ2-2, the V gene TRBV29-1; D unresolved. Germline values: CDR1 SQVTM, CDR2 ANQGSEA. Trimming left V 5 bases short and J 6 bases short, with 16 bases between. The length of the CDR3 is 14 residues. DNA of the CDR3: TGCAGCGTTTCTACCAACCGACGTTCCGGGGAGCTGTTTTTT. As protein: CSVSTNRRSGELFF.

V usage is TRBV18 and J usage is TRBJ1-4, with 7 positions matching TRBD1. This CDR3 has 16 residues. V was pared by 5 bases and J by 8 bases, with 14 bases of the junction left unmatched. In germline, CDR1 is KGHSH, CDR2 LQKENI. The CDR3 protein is CASSALFDRENEKLFF. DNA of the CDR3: TGTGCCAGCTCAGCCCTATTTGACAGGGAGAACGAAAAACTGTTTTTT.

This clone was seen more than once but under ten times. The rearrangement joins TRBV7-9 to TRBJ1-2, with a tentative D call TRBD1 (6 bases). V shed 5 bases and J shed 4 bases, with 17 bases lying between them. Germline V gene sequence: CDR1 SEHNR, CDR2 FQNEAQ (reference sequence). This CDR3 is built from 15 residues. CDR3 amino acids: CASSPGGAGVYGYTF. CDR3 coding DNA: TGTGCCAGCAGCCCCGGAGGTGCAGGGGTCTATGGCTACACCTTC.

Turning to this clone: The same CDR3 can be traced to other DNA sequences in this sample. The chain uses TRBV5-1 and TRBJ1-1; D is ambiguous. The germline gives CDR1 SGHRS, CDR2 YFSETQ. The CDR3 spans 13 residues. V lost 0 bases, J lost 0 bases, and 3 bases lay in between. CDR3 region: CASSLELNTEAFF. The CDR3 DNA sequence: TGCGCCAGCAGCTTGGAATTGAACACTGAAGCTTTCTTT.

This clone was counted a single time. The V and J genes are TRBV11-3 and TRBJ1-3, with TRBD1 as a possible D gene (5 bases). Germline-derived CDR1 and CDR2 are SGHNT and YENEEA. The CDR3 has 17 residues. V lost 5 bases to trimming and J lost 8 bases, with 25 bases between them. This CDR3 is CASSRGGTPHIQDTIYF. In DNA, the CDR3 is TGTGCCAGCAGCCGCGGGGGTACGCCTCACATCCAGGACACCATATATTTT.

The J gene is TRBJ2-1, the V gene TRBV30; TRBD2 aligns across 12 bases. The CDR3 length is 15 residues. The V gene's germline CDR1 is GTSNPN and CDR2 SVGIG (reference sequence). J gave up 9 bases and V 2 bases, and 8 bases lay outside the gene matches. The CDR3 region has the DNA TGTGCCTGGAGTTTAGGACTAGCGGGGCCCAGTGAGCAGTTCTTC. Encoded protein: CAWSLGLAGPSEQFF.

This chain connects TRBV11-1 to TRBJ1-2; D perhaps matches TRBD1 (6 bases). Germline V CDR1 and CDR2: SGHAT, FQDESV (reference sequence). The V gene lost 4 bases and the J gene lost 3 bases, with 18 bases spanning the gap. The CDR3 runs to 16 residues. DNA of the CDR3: TGTGCCAGCAGCTCACCGGGACAAAGAATTGACTATGGCTACACCTTC. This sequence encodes CASSSPGQRIDYGYTF.

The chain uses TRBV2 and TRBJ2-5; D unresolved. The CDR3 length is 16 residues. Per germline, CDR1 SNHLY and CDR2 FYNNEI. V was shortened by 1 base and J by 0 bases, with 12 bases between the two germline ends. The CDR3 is CASSEVSTLYQETQYF. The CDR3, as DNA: TGTGCCAGCAGTGAAGTGTCGACTCTCTACCAAGAGACCCAGTACTTC. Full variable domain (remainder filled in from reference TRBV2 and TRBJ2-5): EPEVTQTPSHQVTQMGQEVILRCVPISNHLYFYWYRQILGQKVEFLVSFYNNEISEKSEIFDDQFSVERPDGSNFTLKIRSTKLEDSAMYFCASSEVSTLYQETQYFGPGTRLLVL.

The chain's CDR3 is CASSPSASGSLYEQYF. The CDR3 DNA reads as TGTGCCAGCTCACCGTCGGCTAGCGGGAGTTTGTACGAGCAGTACTTC. The V call is TRBV18, the J call TRBJ2-7; 10 nucleotides agree with TRBD2. CDR3 length: 16 amino acids. Germline V gene data show CDR1 as KGHSH and CDR2 as LQKENI. V trimming: 3 bases; J trimming: 4 bases; junction bases outside the gene matches: 9.

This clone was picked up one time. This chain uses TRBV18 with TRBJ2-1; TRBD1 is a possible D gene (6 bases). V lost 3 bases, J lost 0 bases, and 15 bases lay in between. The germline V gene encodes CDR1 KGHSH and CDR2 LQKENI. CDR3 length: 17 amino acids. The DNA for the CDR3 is TGTGCCAGCTCACCCTTACAGGGTATGAGCTCCTACAATGAGCAGTTCTTC. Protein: CASSPLQGMSSYNEQFF.

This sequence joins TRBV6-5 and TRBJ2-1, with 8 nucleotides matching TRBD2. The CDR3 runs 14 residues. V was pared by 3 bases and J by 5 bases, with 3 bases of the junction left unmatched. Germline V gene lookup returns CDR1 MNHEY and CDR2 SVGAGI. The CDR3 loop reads CASSYKLADNEQFF. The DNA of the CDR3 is TGTGCCAGCAGTTATAAACTAGCGGACAATGAGCAGTTCTTC.

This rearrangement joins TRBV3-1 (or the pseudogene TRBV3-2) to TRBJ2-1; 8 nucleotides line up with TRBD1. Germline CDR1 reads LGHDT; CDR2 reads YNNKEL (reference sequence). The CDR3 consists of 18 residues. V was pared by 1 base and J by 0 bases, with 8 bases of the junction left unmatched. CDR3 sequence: CASSQAGGPTTSYNEQFF. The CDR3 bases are TGTGCCAGCAGCCAAGCAGGGGGCCCAACCACCTCCTACAATGAGCAGTTCTTC.

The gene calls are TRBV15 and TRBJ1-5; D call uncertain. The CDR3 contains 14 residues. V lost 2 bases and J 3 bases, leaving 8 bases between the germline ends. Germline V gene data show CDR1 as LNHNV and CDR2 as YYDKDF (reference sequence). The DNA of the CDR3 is TGTGCCACCAGCAGACCCGGCTACAATCAGCCCCAGCATTTT. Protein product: CATSRPGYNQPQHF.

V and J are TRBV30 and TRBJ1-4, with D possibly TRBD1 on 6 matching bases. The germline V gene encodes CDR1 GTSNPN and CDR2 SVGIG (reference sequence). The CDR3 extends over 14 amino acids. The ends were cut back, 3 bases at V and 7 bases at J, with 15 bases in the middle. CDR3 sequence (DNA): TGTGCCTGGAGCGGTCACAGGGCCGGTGAAAAACTGTTTTTT. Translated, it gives CAWSGHRAGEKLFF.

Here the CDR3 DNA reads TGTGCCAGCACCCCCCGAGGATCGTCGGTCACTGAAGCTTTCTTT. Translated: CASTPRGSSVTEAFF. The chain couples TRBV6-2 or TRBV6-3 to TRBJ1-1; no definite D call. CDR3 length equals 15 residues. V was clipped by 7 bases and J by 4 bases, with 19 bases between them. Germline lookup yields CDR1 MNHEY and CDR2 SVGEGT.

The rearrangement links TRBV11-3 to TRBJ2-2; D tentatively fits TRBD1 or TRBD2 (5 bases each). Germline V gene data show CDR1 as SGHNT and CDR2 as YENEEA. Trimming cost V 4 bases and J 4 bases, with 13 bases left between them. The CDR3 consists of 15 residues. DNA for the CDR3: TGTGCCAGCAGCTCACCGGGACGGGGCACCGGGGAGCTGTTTTTT. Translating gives CASSSPGRGTGELFF.

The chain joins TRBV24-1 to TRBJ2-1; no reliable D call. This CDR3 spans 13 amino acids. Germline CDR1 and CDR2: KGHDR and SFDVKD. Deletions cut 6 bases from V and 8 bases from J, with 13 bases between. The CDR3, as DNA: TGTGCCACCAGTTACCCTGGGCTGGATGAGCAGTTCTTC. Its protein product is CATSYPGLDEQFF.

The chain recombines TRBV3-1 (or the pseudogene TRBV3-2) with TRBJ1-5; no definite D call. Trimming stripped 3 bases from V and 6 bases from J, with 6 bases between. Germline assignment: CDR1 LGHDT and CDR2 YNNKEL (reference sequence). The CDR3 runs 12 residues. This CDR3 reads CASSQKGQPQHF. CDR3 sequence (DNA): TGTGCCAGCAGCCAGAAGGGTCAGCCCCAGCATTTT.

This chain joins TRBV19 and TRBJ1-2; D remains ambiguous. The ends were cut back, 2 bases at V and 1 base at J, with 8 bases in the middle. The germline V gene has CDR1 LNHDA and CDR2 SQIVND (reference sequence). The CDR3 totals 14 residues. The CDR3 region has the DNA TGTGCCAGTAGTATAAGTACGAGTAACTATGGCTACACCTTC. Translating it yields CASSISTSNYGYTF.

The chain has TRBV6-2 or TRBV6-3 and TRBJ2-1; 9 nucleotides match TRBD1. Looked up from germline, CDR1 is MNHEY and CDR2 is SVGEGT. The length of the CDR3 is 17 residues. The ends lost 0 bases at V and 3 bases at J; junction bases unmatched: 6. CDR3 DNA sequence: TGTGCCAGCAGTTACTCCACAGGGGGCGGTGACTACAATGAGCAGTTCTTC. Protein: CASSYSTGGGDYNEQFF.